This entry lists 23 T cell receptor beta chains sequenced from one sample in a study of glioma-infiltrating T cells after dendritic cell vaccination. Produced via immunoSEQ multiplex PCR; TCRdb's table is partial and in-frame only. The sample records fewer than 75,000 clones, about 86% being singletons. This material consisted of blood, taken before dendritic cell vaccination. The receptors shown here come from a human donor with glioblastoma.

This clone was detected once. The rearrangement uses TRBV4-2 and TRBJ2-1; weak D call: TRBD2 (7 bases). Germline CDR1 reads LGHNA; CDR2 reads YNFKEQ. This CDR3 contains 15 residues. V was shortened by 1 base and J by 3 bases, with 10 bases between the two germline ends. CDR3 sequence (DNA): TGTGCCAGCAGCCAAGGGGAGGGGGACTACAATGAGCAGTTCTTC. It encodes CASSQGEGDYNEQFF.

The chain has TRBV30 and TRBJ1-1; D is uncertain. The length of the CDR3 is 13 residues. The germline V and J ends were trimmed by 5 bases and 1 base, with 11 bases remaining between them. Germline V lookup: CDR1 GTSNPN, CDR2 SVGIG (reference sequence). The CDR3 region has the DNA TGTGCCTGGGGGCGAGCCTGGAACACTGAAGCTTTCTTT. Translation gives CAWGRAWNTEAFF.

The chain joins TRBV11-2 to TRBJ2-7; a weak D match, TRBD1 (5 bases). V was shortened by 0 bases and J by 2 bases, with 20 bases between the two germline ends. The CDR3 loop spans 18 amino acids. Germline CDR1 SGHAT, CDR2 FQNNGV. Written as DNA, the CDR3 is TGTGCCAGCAGCTTAGAATTCTCGTATGACAGTCAGACCTACGAGCAGTACTTC. Translation gives CASSLEFSYDSQTYEQYF.

The chain uses TRBV2 and TRBJ1-1; D is unresolved. Germline CDR1 reads SNHLY; CDR2 reads FYNNEI. The ends were cut back, 4 bases at V and 0 bases at J, with 6 bases in the middle. This CDR3 spans 13 amino acids. The CDR3 DNA is TGTGCCAGCAGTGTCAGTATGAACACTGAAGCTTTCTTT. Encoded protein: CASSVSMNTEAFF.

The chain employs TRBV2 and TRBJ1-1, with D perhaps TRBD1 (5 bases). V was cut by 5 bases and J by 0 bases, with 13 bases left in between. This CDR3 contains 15 residues. Germline loops: CDR1 SNHLY, CDR2 FYNNEI. The CDR3 DNA follows: TGTGCCAGCAGTAGCAGGGCGGTCATGAACACTGAAGCTTTCTTT. Translating it yields CASSSRAVMNTEAFF.

This clone is labeled as hyperexpanded. The rearrangement links TRBV14 to TRBJ1-6; 7 nucleotides align to TRBD1. The CDR3 consists of 13 residues. CDR1 and CDR2 (germline): SGHDN, FVKESK. With V trimmed by 3 bases and J by 7 bases, 0 bases remained unmatched. CDR3 residues: CASSQTGNSPLHF. DNA for the CDR3: TGTGCCAGCAGCCAGACAGGGAATTCACCCCTCCACTTT.

The J gene is TRBJ1-1, the V gene TRBV6-1; D gene unclear. CDR1 and CDR2 (germline): MNHNS, SASEGT. This CDR3 has 13 amino acids. V lost 5 bases to trimming and J lost 4 bases, with 11 bases between them. The CDR3 here is CASSFSRGTEAFF. The CDR3 DNA follows: TGTGCCAGCAGTTTTTCTCGCGGCACTGAAGCTTTCTTT.

The rearrangement joins TRBV5-1 to TRBJ2-5; tentatively, D is TRBD1 (6 bases). CDR3 length equals 14 residues. Per germline, CDR1 SGHRS and CDR2 YFSETQ. Trimming removed 3 bases at V and 1 base at J, with 10 bases between. In DNA form, the CDR3 reads TGCGCCAGCAGCTCAATGGGGGCCCAAGAGACCCAGTACTTC. It yields the protein CASSSMGAQETQYF.

CDR3 sequence: CASSTQGFNEQFF. The CDR3 bases are TGTGCCAGCAGCACACAGGGATTTAATGAGCAGTTCTTC. V is TRBV11-3 and J is TRBJ2-1; tentative D call: TRBD1 (6 bases). Trimming stripped 5 bases from V and 7 bases from J, with 12 bases between. There are 13 residues in the CDR3. Per germline, CDR1 SGHNT and CDR2 YENEEA.

The J gene is TRBJ2-7, the V gene TRBV6-6; D call uncertain. Trimming cost V 2 bases and J 2 bases, with 10 bases left between them. Germline assignment: CDR1 MNHNY and CDR2 SVGAGI (reference sequence). CDR3 length: 14 amino acids. CDR3 DNA: TGTGCCAGCAGTTACGCAGGTCCTCCCTACGAGCAGTACTTC. Protein sequence: CASSYAGPPYEQYF.

V gene TRBV10-3 combines with J gene TRBJ1-2; 8 bases match TRBD1. CDR1 ENHRY and CDR2 SYGVKD come from the germline V gene. The CDR3 covers 17 residues. V gave up 0 bases and J gave up 3 bases; unmatched junction bases: 9. The CDR3 sequence is CAISESDGQGGDYGYTF. CDR3 coding DNA: TGTGCCATCAGTGAGTCTGACGGACAGGGAGGGGACTATGGCTACACCTTC.

This clone was seen only a few times. The rearrangement links TRBV15 to TRBJ2-3; 10 bases agree with TRBD2. The V gene end was trimmed by 0 bases and the J gene end by 6 bases; junction bases not matched to a gene: 6. This CDR3 is built from 16 residues. CDR1 is LNHNV, CDR2 YYDKDF, per germline (reference sequence). CDR3 sequence reads: CATSREGLASGDTQYF. Written as DNA, the CDR3 is TGTGCCACCAGCAGAGAGGGACTAGCGTCTGGGGATACGCAGTATTTT. Complete variable domain (other parts from reference TRBV15 and TRBJ2-3): DAMVIQNPRYQVTQFGKPVTLSCSQTLNHNVMYWYQQKSSQAPKLLFHYYDKDFNNEADTPDNFQSRRPNTSFCFLDIRSPGLGDTAMYLCATSREGLASGDTQYFGPGTRLTVL.

The rearrangement uses TRBV15 and TRBJ2-3, with 7 bases that match TRBD1. Trimming took 6 bases from V and 4 from J; bases not matched to a gene: 1. Germline V gene data show CDR1 as LNHNV and CDR2 as YYDKDF (reference sequence). There are 12 residues in the CDR3. Written as DNA, the CDR3 is TGTGCCACCAGTACAGGGGCAGATACGCAGTATTTT. It specifies CATSTGADTQYF.

The chain links TRBV6-1 to TRBJ2-5, with TRBD1 matching 8 bases. Germline lookup yields CDR1 MNHNS and CDR2 SASEGT. The CDR3 runs 13 residues. With V trimmed by 6 bases and J by 2 bases, 2 bases remained unmatched. CDR3 sequence reads: CASSWTGQETQYF. The CDR3 DNA sequence: TGTGCCAGCAGCTGGACAGGGCAAGAGACCCAGTACTTC.

The chain carries TRBV19 and TRBJ1-5; 7 nucleotides align to TRBD1. The germline gives CDR1 LNHDA, CDR2 SQIVND (reference sequence). Trimming removed 0 bases from V and 6 bases from J; junction bases left unmatched: 5. CDR3 length: 15 residues. The DNA for the CDR3 is TGTGCCAGTAGTATAGAGGCGACAGGGTCTCAGCCCCAGCATTTT. Its translation: CASSIEATGSQPQHF.

V is TRBV6-1 and J is TRBJ2-5; 10 nucleotides align to TRBD1. The end of the DNA aligns better with TRBJ2-7, so the J call may be wrong. The CDR3 spans 17 residues. Germline-derived CDR1 and CDR2 are MNHNS and SASEGT. CDR3: CASSERGQDRGRYEQYF. The CDR3 coding sequence is TGTGCCAGCAGTGAAAGGGGTCAGGACAGGGGGAGGTACGAGCAGTACTTC.

The chain carries TRBV28 and TRBJ1-1; D remains unclear. V was trimmed by 2 bases and J by 0 bases, leaving 10 bases between them. This CDR3 has 15 amino acids. CDR1 is MDHEN and CDR2 is SYDVKM in the germline V gene. Written as DNA, the CDR3 is TGTGCCAGCAGTTTAGGGCGGGGATTGAACACTGAAGCTTTCTTT. This codes for CASSLGRGLNTEAFF.

This clone has more than one count but fewer than ten. The rearrangement uses TRBV6-6 and TRBJ1-1; D ambiguous. The CDR3 loop spans 15 amino acids. Germline V gene lookup returns CDR1 MNHNY and CDR2 SVGAGI (reference sequence). V lost 4 bases, J lost 1 base, and 13 bases lay in between. DNA for the CDR3: TGTGCCAGCAGTTCTAATGATGTCGGGAACACTGAAGCTTTCTTT. Translated: CASSSNDVGNTEAFF.

This chain uses TRBV7-2 with TRBJ1-2, with a tentative D call TRBD1 (5 bases). Germline values: CDR1 SGHTA, CDR2 FQGNSA. V lost 3 bases, J lost 3 bases, and 20 bases lay in between. CDR3 length equals 17 residues. The CDR3 DNA is TGTGCCAGCAGCTTTTATTATCGTGGGACTGACGACTATGGCTACACCTTC. Protein product: CASSFYYRGTDDYGYTF.

This clone was observed a single time. V usage is TRBV7-9 and J usage is TRBJ1-1, with D unclear. V dropped 0 bases and J dropped 6 bases, with 11 bases sitting between them. The CDR3 covers 14 residues. Germline V gives CDR1 SEHNR, CDR2 FQNEAQ (reference sequence). The CDR3 loop reads CASSLAVNSPEAFF. The CDR3 DNA sequence: TGTGCCAGCAGCTTAGCGGTTAACAGCCCTGAAGCTTTCTTT.

The genes are TRBV18 and TRBJ1-3; no reliable D call. The V and J ends lost 4 bases and 0 bases respectively, with 16 bases between them. The CDR3 covers 17 residues. CDR1 KGHSH and CDR2 LQKENI come from the germline V gene. The CDR3 region is CASSLPSGSLSGNTIYF. In DNA, the CDR3 is TGTGCCAGCTCACTCCCAAGCGGCTCCCTCTCTGGAAACACCATATATTTT.

Comments on this clone: The sample carries other DNA sequences with the same CDR3. V usage is TRBV29-1 and J usage is TRBJ1-1; D possibly corresponds to TRBD1 (6 bases). Trimming left V 4 bases short and J 5 bases short, with 20 bases between. Per the germline V gene, CDR1 is SQVTM and CDR2 is ANQGSEA. This CDR3 contains 15 residues. The CDR3 loop reads CSVAYPGGSRTEAFF. CDR3 bases: TGCAGCGTTGCGTACCCGGGGGGCAGCCGGACTGAAGCTTTCTTT.

The CDR3 coding sequence is TGCGCCAGCAGCCAAGCGCGACAGTCACGAGAGCAGTACTTC. It encodes CASSQARQSREQYF. V and J are TRBV4-3 and TRBJ2-7; perhaps TRBD1 as D (5 bases). V lost 1 base, J lost 7 bases, and 14 bases lay in between. The CDR3 extends over 14 amino acids. Germline CDR1 LGHNA, CDR2 YSLEER.